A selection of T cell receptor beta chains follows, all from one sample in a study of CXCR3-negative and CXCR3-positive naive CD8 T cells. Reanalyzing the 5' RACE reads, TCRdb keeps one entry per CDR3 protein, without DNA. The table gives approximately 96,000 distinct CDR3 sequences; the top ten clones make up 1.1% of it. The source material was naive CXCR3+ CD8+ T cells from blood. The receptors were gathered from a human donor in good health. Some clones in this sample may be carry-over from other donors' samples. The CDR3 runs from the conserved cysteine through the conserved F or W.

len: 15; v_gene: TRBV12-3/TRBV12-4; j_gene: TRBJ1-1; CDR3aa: CAIRVLLTRGTEAFF
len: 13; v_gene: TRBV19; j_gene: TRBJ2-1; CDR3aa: CASARDWDNEQFF
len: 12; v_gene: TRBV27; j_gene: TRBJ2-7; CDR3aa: CATWDTQYEQYF
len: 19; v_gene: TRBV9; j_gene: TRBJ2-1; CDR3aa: CASSETSGDFPSSYNEQFF
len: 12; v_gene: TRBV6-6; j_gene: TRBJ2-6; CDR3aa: CASSPVANVLTF
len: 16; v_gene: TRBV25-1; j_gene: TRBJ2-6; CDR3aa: CASRGMTGVGANVLTF
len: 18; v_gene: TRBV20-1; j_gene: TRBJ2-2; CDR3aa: CSAPGGTLDYGYTGELFF
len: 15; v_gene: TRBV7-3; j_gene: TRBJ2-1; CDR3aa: CASSSAGQGYNEQFF
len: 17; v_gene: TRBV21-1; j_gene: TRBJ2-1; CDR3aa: CASSNTPSSGRAFEQFF
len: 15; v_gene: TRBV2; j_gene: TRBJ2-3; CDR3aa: CASSGNREGADTQYF
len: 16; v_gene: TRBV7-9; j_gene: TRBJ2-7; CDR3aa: CASSLTTGGNSYEQYF
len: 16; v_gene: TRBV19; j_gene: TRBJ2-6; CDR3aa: CASRIQGTTGANVLTF
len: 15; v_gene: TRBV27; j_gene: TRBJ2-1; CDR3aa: CASSLMGGTYNEQFF
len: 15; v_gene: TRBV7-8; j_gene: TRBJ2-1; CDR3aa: CASSLWAGGSYEQFF
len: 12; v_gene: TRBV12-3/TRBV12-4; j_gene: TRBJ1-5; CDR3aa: CASSVLGARQHF
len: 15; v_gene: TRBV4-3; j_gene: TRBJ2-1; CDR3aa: CASSQVTGKENEQFF
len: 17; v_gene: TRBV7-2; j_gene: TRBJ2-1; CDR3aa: CASSLISGSGPYNEQFF
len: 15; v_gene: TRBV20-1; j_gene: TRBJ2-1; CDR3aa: CSARRLAGGLNEQFF
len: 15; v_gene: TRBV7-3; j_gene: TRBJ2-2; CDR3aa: CASSLDSMNTGELFF
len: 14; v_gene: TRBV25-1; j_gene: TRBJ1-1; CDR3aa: CASRQNRGHTEAFF
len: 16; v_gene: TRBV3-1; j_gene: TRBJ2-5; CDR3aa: CASSDERAGGLVTQYF
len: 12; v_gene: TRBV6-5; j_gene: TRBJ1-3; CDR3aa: CASSTTGNTIYF
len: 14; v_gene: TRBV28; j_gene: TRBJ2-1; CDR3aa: CASSHQDRPHEQLF
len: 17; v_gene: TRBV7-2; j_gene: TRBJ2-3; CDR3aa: CASSPWTGGHSTDTQYF
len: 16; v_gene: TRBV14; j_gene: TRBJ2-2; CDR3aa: CASSQVETQSFGELFF
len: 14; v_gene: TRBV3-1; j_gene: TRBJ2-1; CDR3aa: CASSPQGPANEQFF
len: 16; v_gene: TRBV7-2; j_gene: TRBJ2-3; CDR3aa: CASSFTGAGEPDTQYF
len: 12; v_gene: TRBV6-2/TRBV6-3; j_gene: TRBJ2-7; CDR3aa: CASRTGGYEQYF
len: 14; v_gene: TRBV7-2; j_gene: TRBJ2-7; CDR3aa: CASSLVDGSYEQYF
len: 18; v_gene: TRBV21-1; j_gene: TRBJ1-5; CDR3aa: CASSKRGVGPPGGQPQHF
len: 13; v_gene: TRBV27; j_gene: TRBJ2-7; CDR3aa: CASSFSQDHEQYF
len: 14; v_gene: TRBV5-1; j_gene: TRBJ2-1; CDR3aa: CASSFSPSYNEQFF
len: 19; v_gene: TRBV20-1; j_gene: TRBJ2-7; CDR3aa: CSARGNLTGTSGGKYEQYF
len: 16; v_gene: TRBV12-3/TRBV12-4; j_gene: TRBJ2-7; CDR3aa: CASSYYLAGGLYEQYF
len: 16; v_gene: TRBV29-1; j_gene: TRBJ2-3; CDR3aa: CSVDPDRGSLTDTQYF
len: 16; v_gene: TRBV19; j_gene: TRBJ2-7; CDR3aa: CASSITSGPSSYEQYF
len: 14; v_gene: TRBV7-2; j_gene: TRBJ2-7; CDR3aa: CASSPVRRDYEQYF
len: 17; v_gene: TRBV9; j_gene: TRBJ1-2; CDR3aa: CASSPRVLETPNYGYTF
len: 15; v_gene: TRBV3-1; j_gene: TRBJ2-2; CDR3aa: CASSQAGYGTGELFF
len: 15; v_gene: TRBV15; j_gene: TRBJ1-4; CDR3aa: CATSRDRNTGEKLFF
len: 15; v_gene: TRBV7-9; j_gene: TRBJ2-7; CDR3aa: CASSSGQGSSYEQYF